Below are 24 T cell receptor beta chains sequenced from a single sample in a study of T cell responses to AZD1222 COVID-19 vaccine. Clones were sequenced by immunoSEQ multiplex PCR, and TCRdb holds only the in-frame ones, with some missing. Found here are roughly 91,000 clones, approximately 89% of them singletons; the top ten hold about 2.2%. The sample here was peripheral blood, taken on day 0 of AZD1222 vaccination. These receptors were obtained from an adult in good health.

This chain connects TRBV2 to TRBJ2-4; 9 positions match TRBD1. The CDR3 loop spans 14 amino acids. The germline V gene encodes CDR1 SNHLY and CDR2 FYNNEI. V lost 6 bases and J lost 8; bases outside the gene matches: 8. The CDR3 loop is CASSGQGKGDIQYF. CDR3 in DNA: TGTGCCAGCAGCGGACAGGGGAAAGGAGACATTCAGTACTTC.

The chain joins TRBV2 to TRBJ2-5, with 8 bases that match TRBD1. V shed 8 bases, J shed 4 bases, and the junction held 6 bases outside the gene matches. The CDR3 is 13 amino acids. CDR1 is SNHLY, CDR2 FYNNEI, per germline. CDR3 in amino acids: CASCRGRGETQYF. The CDR3 bases are TGTGCCAGCTGCAGGGGGCGAGGAGAGACCCAGTACTTC. Filled out from reference TRBV2 and TRBJ2-5, the complete variable domain reads EPEVTQTPSHQVTQMGQEVILRCVPISNHLYFYWYRQILGQKVEFLVSFYNNEISEKSEIFDDQFSVERPDGSNFTLKIRSTKLEDSAMYFCASCRGRGETQYFGPGTRLLVL.

V is TRBV19 and J is TRBJ1-2, with D possibly TRBD1 on 5 matching bases. Germline CDR1 and CDR2: LNHDA and SQIVND (reference sequence). The V and J ends lost 9 bases and 4 bases respectively, with 15 bases between them. The CDR3 consists of 13 residues. Here the CDR3 reads CASHSAGSYGYTF. The CDR3 DNA sequence: TGTGCCAGCCACTCGGCAGGGAGCTATGGCTACACCTTC.

This chain links TRBV5-5 with TRBJ1-4, with 9 bases lining up with TRBD1. This CDR3 spans 16 amino acids. V lost 2 bases, J lost 7 bases, and 9 bases stayed unmatched. Germline CDR1 and CDR2: SGHKS and YYEKEE (reference sequence). The CDR3 region is CASSLPSGTGSEKLFF. The CDR3 DNA sequence: TGTGCCAGCAGCTTACCTTCCGGGACAGGGAGTGAAAAACTGTTTTTT. Full variable domain (rest looked up from reference TRBV5-5 and TRBJ1-4): DAGVTQSPTHLIKTRGQQVTLRCSPISGHKSVSWYQQVLGQGPQFIFQYYEKEERGRGNFPDRFSARQFPNYSSELNVNALLLGDSALYLCASSLPSGTGSEKLFFGSGTQLSVL.

The chain uses TRBV2 and TRBJ2-1; TRBD1 might be the D (6 bases). CDR3 size: 12 residues. Deletions cut 3 bases from V and 15 bases from J, with 15 bases between. Germline V gene sequence: CDR1 SNHLY, CDR2 FYNNEI. CDR3 bases: TGTGCCAGCAGTGAGGACAGCGCAGTAGGGTTCTTC. Amino acids: CASSEDSAVGFF.

This clone was counted between two and nine times. The chain links TRBV7-9 to TRBJ2-5; TRBD2 agrees at 15 bases. CDR1 is SEHNR and CDR2 is FQNEAQ in the germline V gene (reference sequence). Trimming removed 5 bases from V and 5 bases from J; junction bases left unmatched: 12. The CDR3 is 18 residues long. CDR3 bases: TGTGCCAGCAGCCCCACCTGGACTAGCGGGAGGGCCTCGGAGACCCAGTACTTC. Translation: CASSPTWTSGRASETQYF.

The rearrangement uses TRBV7-2 and TRBJ1-3, with 12 bases fitting TRBD1. This CDR3 spans 17 amino acids. After removal of 5 bases from V and 7 bases from J, the junction contained 12 bases not matched to a gene. Germline V CDR1 and CDR2: SGHTA, FQGNSA. CDR3 amino acids: CASSASGTGGASNTIYF. The CDR3 nucleotides read TGTGCCAGCAGCGCCTCCGGGACAGGGGGCGCGTCTAACACCATATATTTT. The entire variable domain, with the rest obtained from reference TRBV7-2 and TRBJ1-3, is as follows: GAGVSQSPSNKVTEKGKDVELRCDPISGHTALYWYRQSLGQGLEFLIYFQGNSAPDKSGLPSDRFSAERTGGSVSTLTIQRTQQEDSAVYLCASSASGTGGASNTIYFGEGSWLTVV.

The chain joins TRBV2 to TRBJ2-1; D is possibly TRBD1 (5 bases). CDR3 length: 16 amino acids. The germline V gene has CDR1 SNHLY and CDR2 FYNNEI. Deletions cut 5 bases from V and 0 bases from J, with 14 bases between. In DNA form, the CDR3 reads TGTGCCAGCAGTTCAAGGTGGACAACCTCCTACAATGAGCAGTTCTTC. Translation gives CASSSRWTTSYNEQFF.

J is TRBJ2-3 and V is TRBV2, with 9 bases lining up with TRBD2. The CDR3 totals 14 residues. Germline V gene sequence: CDR1 SNHLY, CDR2 FYNNEI. The V segment lost 4 bases and the J segment 1 base; nucleotides outside the gene matches: 0. CDR3 in amino acids: CASSGTSGTDTQYF. The CDR3, as DNA: TGTGCCAGCAGTGGGACTAGCGGCACAGATACGCAGTATTTT.

This clone was seen only a few times. The chain carries TRBV6-5 and TRBJ2-5; 11 nucleotides align to TRBD2. Germline V gives CDR1 MNHEY, CDR2 SVGAGI. The CDR3 is 14 residues long. V was clipped by 6 bases and J by 5 bases; unmatched bases: 5. The CDR3 here is CASSLSGGAETQYF. The CDR3 nucleotides are TGTGCCAGCAGCCTTAGCGGGGGGGCCGAGACCCAGTACTTC.

This clone was seen once. The rearrangement links TRBV2 to TRBJ1-6; 7 bases align to TRBD1. This CDR3 has 15 amino acids. The V gene's germline CDR1 is SNHLY and CDR2 FYNNEI. Germline trimming cut 3 bases from V and 7 bases from J; bases unmatched to any gene: 6. CDR3: CASSEKGTVNSPLHF. The CDR3 DNA reads as TGTGCCAGCAGTGAGAAAGGGACAGTCAATTCACCCCTCCACTTT.

This clone has just one count. The chain recombines TRBV12-3 or TRBV12-4 with TRBJ1-1; the D gene is possibly TRBD1 (6 bases). This CDR3 has 13 amino acids. Trimming shortened V by 7 bases and J by 4 bases, and 13 bases separated the two germline ends. CDR3 amino acids: CASTYRVITEAFF. The CDR3 DNA reads TGTGCCAGCACTTACAGGGTGATCACTGAAGCTTTCTTT.

The chain combines TRBV30 with TRBJ1-5; D unclear. Trimming took off 2 bases at V and 3 bases at J, with 8 bases between the two ends. This CDR3 comprises 13 residues. Germline values: CDR1 GTSNPN, CDR2 SVGIG (reference sequence). The CDR3 reads CAWSSGANQPQHF. The CDR3 coding sequence is TGTGCCTGGAGTAGTGGCGCCAATCAGCCCCAGCATTTT. Full variable domain (missing parts from reference TRBV30 and TRBJ1-5): SQTIHQWPATLVQPVGSPLSLECTVEGTSNPNLYWYRQAAGRGLQLLFYSVGIGQISSEVPQNLSASRPQDRQFILSSKKLLLSDSGFYLCAWSSGANQPQHFGDGTRLSIL.

This sequence joins TRBV18 and TRBJ1-1; D not certain. Trimming shortened V by 3 bases and J by 0 bases, and 5 bases separated the two germline ends. The CDR3 has 13 residues. The germline gives CDR1 KGHSH, CDR2 LQKENI. Here the CDR3 DNA reads TGTGCCAGCTCACCGGCAGTGAACACTGAAGCTTTCTTT. This codes for CASSPAVNTEAFF.

V usage is TRBV5-4 and J usage is TRBJ2-7; D is perhaps TRBD1 (6 bases). Germline CDR1 is SGHNT and CDR2 is YYREEE (reference sequence). Trimming cost V 2 bases and J 3 bases, with 15 bases left between them. This CDR3 spans 15 amino acids. The CDR3 sequence is CASSFRDKAIYEQYF. CDR3 DNA sequence: TGTGCCAGCAGCTTTCGGGACAAGGCGATCTACGAGCAGTACTTC.

V and J are TRBV18 and TRBJ1-1, with 12 nucleotides matching TRBD1. Germline V gene sequence: CDR1 KGHSH, CDR2 LQKENI. The length of the CDR3 is 20 residues. The J segment lost 3 bases and the V segment lost 1 base, leaving 15 bases of the junction unmatched. Here the CDR3 reads CASSPRGTGQGALFDTEAFF. CDR3 bases: TGTGCCAGCTCACCACGAGGCACGGGACAGGGGGCATTGTTTGACACTGAAGCTTTCTTT.

The chain combines TRBV5-6 with TRBJ2-5; D perhaps matches TRBD2 (6 bases). Per the germline V gene, CDR1 is SGHDT and CDR2 is YYEEEE. The CDR3 is 13 residues long. V dropped 1 base and J dropped 5 bases, with 9 bases sitting between them. The CDR3 is CASSLTSLETQYF. CDR3 sequence (DNA): TGTGCCAGCAGCTTGACTAGCTTGGAGACCCAGTACTTC.

The gene calls are TRBV3-1 (or the pseudogene TRBV3-2) and TRBJ2-1; D gene uncertain. CDR1 and CDR2 (germline): LGHDT, YNNKEL (reference sequence). V shed 1 base and J shed 0 bases, with 7 bases lying between them. This CDR3 region has 15 residues. The CDR3 loop reads CASSQGAVSYNEQFF. The CDR3 region has the DNA TGTGCCAGCAGCCAAGGGGCAGTCTCCTACAATGAGCAGTTCTTC.

The rearrangement links TRBV9 to TRBJ1-5; the D is unclear. From germline, CDR1 is SGDLS and CDR2 YYNGEE. Trimming cost V 9 bases and J 0 bases, with 28 bases left between them. The CDR3 is 19 residues long. This chain's CDR3 is CANTAMIFHSRYSNQPQHF. The CDR3 DNA follows: TGTGCCAACACAGCGATGATTTTCCACAGTCGATATAGCAATCAGCCCCAGCATTTT.

This chain's CDR3 is CAWSPTRGGTRRFF. The CDR3 coding sequence is TGTGCCTGGAGTCCCACCAGAGGGGGGACTAGGCGGTTCTTC. The J gene is TRBJ2-1, the V gene TRBV30, with 8 bases fitting TRBD2. The V gene's germline CDR1 is GTSNPN and CDR2 SVGIG (reference sequence). Trimming removed 2 bases from V and 15 bases from J; junction bases left unmatched: 15. This CDR3 is built from 14 residues.

J is TRBJ1-2 and V is TRBV5-5; maybe TRBD1 (5 bases). This CDR3 spans 16 amino acids. Trimming shortened V by 4 bases and J by 7 bases, and 23 bases separated the two germline ends. Germline assignment: CDR1 SGHKS and CDR2 YYEKEE (reference sequence). The CDR3 bases are TGTGCCAGCAGCCGCGGCGGGGGAACTAACTATGGTGGCTACACCTTC. Its translation: CASSRGGGTNYGGYTF.

The chain employs TRBV19 and TRBJ2-2; 8 bases are shared with TRBD1. This CDR3 has 17 residues. With 5 bases clipped from V and 3 bases from J, the junction kept 11 bases outside the gene matches. CDR1 is LNHDA and CDR2 is SQIVND in the germline V gene (reference sequence). This CDR3 reads CASSGGAGRGHTGELFF. The CDR3 DNA follows: TGTGCCAGTAGTGGTGGGGCGGGCAGGGGGCACACCGGGGAGCTGTTTTTT. The whole variable domain, remainder taken from reference TRBV19 and TRBJ2-2, is DGGITQSPKYLFRKEGQNVTLSCEQNLNHDAMYWYRQDPGQGLRLIYYSQIVNDFQKGDIAEGYSVSREKKESFPLTVTSAQKNPTAFYLCASSGGAGRGHTGELFFGEGSRLTVL.

In its sample, this clone was seen once. At one end the junction does not follow the germline gene, possibly because of a read error. The chain links TRBV19 to TRBJ2-1; 8 bases agree with TRBD2. Per the germline V gene, CDR1 is LNHDA and CDR2 is SQIVND (reference sequence). This CDR3 region has 15 residues. The CDR3 nucleotides are TGTGCCAGTAGGATAGCGGGGCCTCCCTACAATGAGCAGTTCTTC. Encoded protein: CASRIAGPPYNEQFF.

The chain carries TRBV30 and TRBJ1-4; D gene ambiguous. With 0 bases removed from V and 3 bases from J, the gap between germline ends came to 8 bases. Looked up from germline, CDR1 is GTSNPN and CDR2 is SVGIG (reference sequence). The CDR3 spans 14 residues. CDR3 in DNA: TGTGCCTGGAGTGTAGGGCTAGCTAATGAAAAACTGTTTTTT. Encoded protein: CAWSVGLANEKLFF.